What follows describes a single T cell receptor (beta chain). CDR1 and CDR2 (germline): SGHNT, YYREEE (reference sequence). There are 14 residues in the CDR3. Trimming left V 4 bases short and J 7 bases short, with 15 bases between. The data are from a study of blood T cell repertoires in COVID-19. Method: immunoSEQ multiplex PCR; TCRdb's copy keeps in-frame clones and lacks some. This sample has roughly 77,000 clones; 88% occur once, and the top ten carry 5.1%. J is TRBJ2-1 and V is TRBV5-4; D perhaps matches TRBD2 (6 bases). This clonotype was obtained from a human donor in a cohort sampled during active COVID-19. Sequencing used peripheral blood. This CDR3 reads CASSPSRERNEQFF. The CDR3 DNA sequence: TGTGCCAGCAGCCCTAGCCGGGAGAGAAATGAGCAGTTCTTC. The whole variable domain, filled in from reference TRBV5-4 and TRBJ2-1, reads ETGVTQSPTHLIKTRGQQVTLRCSSQSGHNTVSWYQQALGQGPQFIFQYYREEENGRGNFPPRFSGLQFPNYSSELNVNALELDDSALYLCASSPSRERNEQFFGPGTRLTVL.